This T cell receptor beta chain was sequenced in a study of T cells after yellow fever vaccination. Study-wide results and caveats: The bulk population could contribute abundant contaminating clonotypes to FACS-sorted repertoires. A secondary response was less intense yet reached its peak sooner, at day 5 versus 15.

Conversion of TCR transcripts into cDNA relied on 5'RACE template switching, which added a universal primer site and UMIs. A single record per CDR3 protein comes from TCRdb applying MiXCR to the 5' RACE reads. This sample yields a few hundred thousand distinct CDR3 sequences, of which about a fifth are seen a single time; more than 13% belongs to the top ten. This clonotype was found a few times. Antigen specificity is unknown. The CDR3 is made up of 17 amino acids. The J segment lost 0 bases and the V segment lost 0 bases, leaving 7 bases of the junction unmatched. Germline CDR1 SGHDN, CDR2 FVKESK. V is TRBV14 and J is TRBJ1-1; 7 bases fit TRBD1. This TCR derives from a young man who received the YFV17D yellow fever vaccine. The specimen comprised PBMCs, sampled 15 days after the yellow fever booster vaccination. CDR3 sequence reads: CASSQDLGQIMNTEAFF. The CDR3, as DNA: TGTGCCAGCAGCCAAGATTTGGGACAGATAATGAACACTGAAGCTTTCTTT.